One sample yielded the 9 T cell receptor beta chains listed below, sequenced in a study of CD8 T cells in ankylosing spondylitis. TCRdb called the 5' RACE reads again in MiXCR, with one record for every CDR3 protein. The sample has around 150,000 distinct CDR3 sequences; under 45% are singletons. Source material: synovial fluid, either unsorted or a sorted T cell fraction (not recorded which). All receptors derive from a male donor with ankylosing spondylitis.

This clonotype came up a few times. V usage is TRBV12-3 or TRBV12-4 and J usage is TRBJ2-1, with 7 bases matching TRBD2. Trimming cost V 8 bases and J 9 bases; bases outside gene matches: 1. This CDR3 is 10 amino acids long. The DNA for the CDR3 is TGTGCCAGCGGGGGGGGTGAGCAGTTCTTC. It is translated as CASGGGEQFF.

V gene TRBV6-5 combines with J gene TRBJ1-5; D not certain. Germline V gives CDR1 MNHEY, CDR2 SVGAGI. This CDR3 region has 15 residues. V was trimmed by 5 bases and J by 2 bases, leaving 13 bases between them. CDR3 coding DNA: TGTGCCAGCAGTCACAACGGGGTTCGCAATCAGCCCCAGCATTTT. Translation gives CASSHNGVRNQPQHF.

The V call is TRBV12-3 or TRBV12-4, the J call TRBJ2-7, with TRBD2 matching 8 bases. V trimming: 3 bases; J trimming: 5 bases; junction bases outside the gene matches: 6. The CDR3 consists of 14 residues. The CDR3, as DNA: TGTGCCAGCAGTTTCCAGCGGGAGTTACACGAGCAGTACTTC. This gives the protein CASSFQRELHEQYF.

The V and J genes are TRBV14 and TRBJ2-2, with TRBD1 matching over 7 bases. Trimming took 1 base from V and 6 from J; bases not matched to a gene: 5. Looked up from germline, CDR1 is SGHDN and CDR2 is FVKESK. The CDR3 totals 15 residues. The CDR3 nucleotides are TGTGCCAGCAGCCAAGCTTTTACAGGGGCCGGGGAGCTGTTTTTT. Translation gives CASSQAFTGAGELFF.

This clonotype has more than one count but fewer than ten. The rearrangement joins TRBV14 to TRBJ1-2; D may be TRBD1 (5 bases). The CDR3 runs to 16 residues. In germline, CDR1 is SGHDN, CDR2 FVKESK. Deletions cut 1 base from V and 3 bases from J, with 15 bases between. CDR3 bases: TGTGCCAGCAGCCAAGTACCAAGGGGCAGAGACTATGGCTACACCTTC. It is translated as CASSQVPRGRDYGYTF.

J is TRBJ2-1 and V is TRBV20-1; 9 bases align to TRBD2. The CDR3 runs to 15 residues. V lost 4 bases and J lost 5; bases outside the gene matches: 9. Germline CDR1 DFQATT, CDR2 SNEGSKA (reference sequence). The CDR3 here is CSAMFVSGGNNEQFF. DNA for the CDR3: TGCAGTGCTATGTTCGTTAGCGGGGGTAACAATGAGCAGTTCTTC.

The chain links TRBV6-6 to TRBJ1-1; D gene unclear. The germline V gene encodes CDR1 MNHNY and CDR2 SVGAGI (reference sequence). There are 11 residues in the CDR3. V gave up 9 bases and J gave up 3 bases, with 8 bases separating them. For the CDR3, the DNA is TGTGCCAGTTGGGGTTACACTGAAGCTTTCTTT. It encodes CASWGYTEAFF.

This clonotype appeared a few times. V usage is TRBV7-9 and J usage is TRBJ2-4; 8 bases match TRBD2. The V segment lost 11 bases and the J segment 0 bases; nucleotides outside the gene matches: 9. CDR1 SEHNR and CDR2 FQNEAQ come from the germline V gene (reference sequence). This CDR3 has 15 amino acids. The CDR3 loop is CASSRSGVAKNIQYF. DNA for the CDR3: TGTGCCTCCAGCCGTAGCGGGGTAGCCAAAAACATTCAGTACTTC.

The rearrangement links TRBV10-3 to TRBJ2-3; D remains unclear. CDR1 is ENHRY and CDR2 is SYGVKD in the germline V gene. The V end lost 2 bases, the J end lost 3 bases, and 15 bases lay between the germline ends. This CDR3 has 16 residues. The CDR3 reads CAISERRKQQTDTQYF. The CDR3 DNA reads TGTGCCATCAGTGAGAGGAGAAAACAACAAACAGATACGCAGTATTTT.